The present T cell receptor (beta chain) was sequenced within a study of breast tumors, draining lymph nodes, adjacent tissues. TCRdb recomputed calls from the multiplex PCR reads with MiXCR, one row per CDR3 protein. The sample has around 300,000 distinct CDR3 sequences, roughly 31% seen once; the top ten hold around 1%. Study-level points and caveats: Tumor and nontumor repertoires were significantly more similar in luminal-like than in basal-like breast cancer.

About this clonotype itself: Its cognate antigen is unknown. One end of the junction fails to match germline, which may point to a read error.

Axillary draining lymph nodes of breast cancer patients supplied the node samples. CDR1 is MNHEY and CDR2 is SVGAGI in the germline V gene. This CDR3 comprises 17 residues. The sequence was obtained from a female donor with breast cancer. Some clones in this sample may be carry-over from other donors' samples. This rearrangement joins TRBV6-5 to TRBJ2-5; TRBD2 aligns across 7 bases. Sequencing input: axillary lymph node tissue. CDR3 nucleotides: TGTGCCAGCAGTCACTCGGGGGGAAAGGGATTCCAAGAGACCCAGTACTTC. Protein: CASSHSGGKGFQETQYF.